This T cell receptor beta chain was documented in a study of T cell repertoires in cytomegalovirus infection. Study information: HLA-B-restricted CMV epitopes that are well studied were used alongside recently identified HLA-C-restricted ones. Indications of both CMV infection and matching HLA type were provided by public TCR beta signatures. The study, taken as a whole, reports: Summed frequency of shared TCR beta families picked out CMV carriers who also had the relevant HLA. Ex vivo, HLA-C-restricted CMV-specific TCR beta clonotypes prevailed over the rest of the response.

V lost 1 base, J lost 7 bases, and 2 bases lay in between. This CDR3 contains 10 residues. Germline V lookup: CDR1 DFQATT, CDR2 SNEGSKA (reference sequence). As regards this clonotype: Its target is unknown.

Each CDR3 protein is one row after TCRdb ran MiXCR on the reads. This sample yields over 250,000 distinct CDR3 sequences, of which 22% are seen a single time; roughly a fifth belongs to the top ten. This sequence originates from a human donor in good health (CMV status not recorded). Some clones in this sample may be carry-over from other donors' samples. The chain carries TRBV20-1 and TRBJ1-5; unclear D gene. The specimen comprised cultured PBMCs, sampled from culture after CMV antigen stimulation. The CDR3 loop reads CSARGQPQHF. CDR3 nucleotide sequence: TGCAGTGCTAGAGGGCAGCCCCAGCATTTT.